Sequencing of this T cell receptor beta chain was carried out in a study of shared clonotypes between healthy human individuals. Across the study: Donors had three CD4 naive, three CD4 memory, two CD8 naive and one CD8 memory plate apiece.

About this clone itself: Antigen unknown. Distinct nucleotide sequences in the sample also encode this CDR3.

Study-level findings and limits: Naive subsets generally exceeded memory subsets in estimated richness. Some naive CD4 clonotypes, roughly 4.8%, turned up in common across a few donors.

Sequenced by immunoSEQ multiplex PCR; TCRdb stores in-frame clones only, minus some. The repertoire holds around 2.1 million clones, with 90% to 97% as singletons. The TCR sequence derives from a man between 18 and 29 years old in good health. Material for sequencing was naive CD4+ T cells sorted from blood. Subset in this sample: CD45RA+ positively selected.

CDR3 nucleotide sequence: TGTGCCAGCAGAGGGACAGGCTCAGAAGCTTTCTTT. It is translated as CASRGTGSEAFF. This chain joins TRBV6-5 and TRBJ1-1, with 8 positions matching TRBD1. CDR3 size: 12 residues. The V gene end was trimmed by 6 bases and the J gene end by 8 bases; junction bases not matched to a gene: 5. Germline V gene sequence: CDR1 MNHEY, CDR2 SVGAGI.